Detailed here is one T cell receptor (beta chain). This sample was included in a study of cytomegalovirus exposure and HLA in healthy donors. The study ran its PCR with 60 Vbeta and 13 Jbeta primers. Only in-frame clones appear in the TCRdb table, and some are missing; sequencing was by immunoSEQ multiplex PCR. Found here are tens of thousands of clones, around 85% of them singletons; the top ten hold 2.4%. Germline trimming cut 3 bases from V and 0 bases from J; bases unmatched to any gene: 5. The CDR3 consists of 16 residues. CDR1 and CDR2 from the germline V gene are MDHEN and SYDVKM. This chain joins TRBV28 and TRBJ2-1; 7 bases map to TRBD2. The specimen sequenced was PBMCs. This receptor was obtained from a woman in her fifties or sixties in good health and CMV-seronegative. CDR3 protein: CASSFAGGGSYNEQFF. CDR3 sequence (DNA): TGTGCCAGCAGTTTTGCCGGCGGGGGCTCCTACAATGAGCAGTTCTTC. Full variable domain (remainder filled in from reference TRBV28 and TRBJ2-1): DVKVTQSSRYLVKRTGEKVFLECVQDMDHENMFWYRQDPGLGLRLIYFSYDVKMKEKGDIPEGYSVSREKKERFSLILESASTNQTSMYLCASSFAGGGSYNEQFFGPGTRLTVL.